These 20 T cell receptor beta chains were sequenced from one sample in a study of T-cell memory formation after mild COVID-19. TCRdb itself ran the 5' RACE reads through MiXCR, one entry per CDR3 protein. The sample shows hundreds of thousands of distinct CDR3 sequences, more than 15% of them seen only once. The sequenced sample consisted of PBMCs or a T cell subset sorted from them (not recorded which). These receptors were taken from a man younger than 35 who had mild COVID-19 (a few samples of this study predate the infection). Cell type and time point are not known.

This clonotype was observed at least ten times. The J gene is TRBJ1-1, the V gene TRBV5-1; no clear D. The CDR3 runs to 16 residues. The V gene lost 3 bases and the J gene lost 0 bases, with 15 bases spanning the gap. CDR1 is SGHRS and CDR2 is YFSETQ in the germline V gene. The CDR3 DNA sequence: TGCGCCAGCAGCTCCTCGTTTAGCCGGATGAACACTGAAGCTTTCTTT. Translated: CASSSSFSRMNTEAFF.

J is TRBJ1-6 and V is TRBV5-1; 10 bases match TRBD1. With V trimmed by 4 bases and J by 8 bases, 6 bases remained unmatched. Germline loops: CDR1 SGHRS, CDR2 YFSETQ. The CDR3 is 15 amino acids. The DNA for the CDR3 is TGCGCCAGCAGCGTCACTGGACAGGGGGATTCACCCCTCCACTTT. This codes for CASSVTGQGDSPLHF. The entire variable domain, with the rest obtained from reference TRBV5-1 and TRBJ1-6, is as follows: KAGVTQTPRYLIKTRGQQVTLSCSPISGHRSVSWYQQTPGQGLQFLFEYFSETQRNKGNFPGRFSGRQFSNSRSEMNVSTLELGDSALYLCASSVTGQGDSPLHFGNGTRLTVT.

V is TRBV28 and J is TRBJ2-1, with 10 nucleotides matching TRBD2. The germline V gene has CDR1 MDHEN and CDR2 SYDVKM. The CDR3 is 16 amino acids. V was pared by 6 bases and J by 1 base, with 6 bases of the junction left unmatched. The CDR3: CASRPSGGASYNEQFF. The CDR3, as DNA: TGTGCCAGCAGACCCAGCGGGGGGGCTTCCTACAATGAGCAGTTCTTC. Drawing the rest from reference TRBV28 and TRBJ2-1, the complete variable domain is DVKVTQSSRYLVKRTGEKVFLECVQDMDHENMFWYRQDPGLGLRLIYFSYDVKMKEKGDIPEGYSVSREKKERFSLILESASTNQTSMYLCASRPSGGASYNEQFFGPGTRLTVL.

This clonotype was detected a few times. The J gene is TRBJ1-2, the V gene TRBV5-1; 9 bases match TRBD1. The CDR3 runs 14 residues. V gave up 2 bases and J gave up 4 bases; unmatched junction bases: 3. CDR1 and CDR2 from the germline V gene are SGHRS and YFSETQ. This CDR3 is CASSFEGQGYGYTF. DNA of the CDR3: TGCGCCAGCAGCTTCGAGGGACAGGGCTATGGCTACACCTTC.

Ten or more counts support this clonotype. The rearrangement uses TRBV20-1 and TRBJ1-2; maybe TRBD1 (6 bases). V lost 5 bases and J lost 4, with 14 bases in between. The CDR3 covers 13 residues. CDR1 is DFQATT, CDR2 SNEGSKA, per germline (reference sequence). In DNA, the CDR3 is TGCAGTGCTGAGGTGGACAGATCCTATGGCTACACCTTC. Translation gives CSAEVDRSYGYTF.

This clonotype was recorded at least ten times. Here the CDR3 reads CASSSRDSYGYTF. CDR3 bases: TGTGCCAGCAGTAGCCGGGACAGTTATGGCTACACCTTC. The chain has TRBV6-2 or TRBV6-3 and TRBJ1-2, with 7 bases identical to TRBD1. This CDR3 has 13 amino acids. V lost 5 bases to trimming and J lost 5 bases; unmatched junction nucleotides: 5. Germline CDR1 and CDR2: MNHEY and SVGEGT.

V and J are TRBV11-2 and TRBJ1-2; weak D call: TRBD1 (6 bases). Trimming removed 5 bases from V and 4 bases from J, with 14 bases in between. Germline values: CDR1 SGHAT, CDR2 FQNNGV. The length of the CDR3 is 14 residues. The CDR3 loop is CASSASTGSYGYTF. The CDR3 DNA reads TGTGCCAGCAGCGCAAGTACAGGGTCCTATGGCTACACCTTC. The full variable domain, with the rest looked up from reference TRBV11-2 and TRBJ1-2, is EAGVAQSPRYKIIEKRQSVAFWCNPISGHATLYWYQQILGQGPKLLIQFQNNGVVDDSQLPKDRFSAERLKGVDSTLKIQPAKLEDSAVYLCASSASTGSYGYTFGSGTRLTVV.

This clonotype was detected a few times. J is TRBJ2-5 and V is TRBV21-1; the D call TRBD1 from the table was never checked on the DNA. TRBV21-1 is an annotated pseudogene. The CDR3 has 20 amino acids. CDR3 DNA: TGTGCCAGCAGCAAAGAAAGGAACAGGACAGGGGCGTTAAACCAAGAGACCCAGTACTTC. Translation gives CASSKERNRTGALNQETQYF.

The table lists this clonotype with a few counts. The V and J genes are TRBV7-6 and TRBJ2-7, with D perhaps TRBD1 (5 bases). Germline V gives CDR1 SGHVS, CDR2 FNYEAQ. This CDR3 has 13 amino acids. The V end lost 3 bases, the J end lost 6 bases, and 12 bases lay between the germline ends. The CDR3 bases are TGTGCCAGCAGCTTGGGGCAGGCCAGCGAGCAGTACTTC. It is translated as CASSLGQASEQYF.

This clonotype occurred a few times. CDR3 coding DNA: TGTGCCACCAGTGACCGAGGGGAAAACACCGGGGAGCTGTTTTTT. As protein: CATSDRGENTGELFF. This chain joins TRBV24-1 and TRBJ2-2; possibly TRBD1 or TRBD2 for D (5 bases each). The CDR3 has 15 residues. Trimming shortened V by 4 bases and J by 2 bases, and 10 bases separated the two germline ends. Germline loops: CDR1 KGHDR, CDR2 SFDVKD.

This clonotype has only a few counts. The V call is TRBV7-9, the J call TRBJ2-6; 9 bases fit TRBD1. Germline V CDR1 and CDR2: SEHNR, FQNEAQ (reference sequence). There are 17 residues in the CDR3. Trimming cost V 4 bases and J 2 bases; bases outside gene matches: 6. CDR3 sequence reads: CASSSRQGGAGANVLTF. CDR3 bases: TGTGCCAGCAGCTCCCGACAGGGGGGCGCTGGGGCCAACGTCCTGACTTTC.

This clonotype was seen a handful of times. The chain couples TRBV6-6 to TRBJ2-2; TRBD2 aligns across 11 bases. In germline, CDR1 is MNHNY, CDR2 SVGAGI (reference sequence). The V gene end was trimmed by 0 bases and the J gene end by 6 bases; junction bases not matched to a gene: 6. There are 17 residues in the CDR3. CDR3 amino acids: CASSYSGLAGGAGELFF. The CDR3, as DNA: TGTGCCAGCAGTTACTCTGGGCTAGCGGGGGGTGCCGGGGAGCTGTTTTTT.

The chain combines TRBV2 with TRBJ1-3; possible D gene TRBD1, 6 bases. Germline CDR1 reads SNHLY; CDR2 reads FYNNEI. This CDR3 region has 15 residues. The V end was cut by 6 bases, the J end by 4 bases, with 16 bases between. The CDR3 loop is CASSSGGGLGNTIYF. The CDR3 DNA reads as TGTGCCAGCAGCTCCGGCGGGGGCCTGGGAAACACCATATATTTT.

This clonotype was detected only a few times. The V and J genes are TRBV5-1 and TRBJ2-3; 10 bases fit TRBD2. The CDR3 length is 16 residues. V lost 6 bases to trimming and J lost 4 bases; unmatched junction nucleotides: 11. CDR1 is SGHRS, CDR2 YFSETQ, per germline. The CDR3 loop reads CASITGLAGDADTQYF. CDR3 in DNA: TGCGCCAGCATAACAGGGCTAGCGGGGGACGCAGATACGCAGTATTTT.

This clonotype showed up just a few times. This chain connects TRBV25-1 to TRBJ1-2; TRBD1 aligns across 7 bases. With V trimmed by 2 bases and J by 6 bases, 18 bases remained unmatched. Germline V lookup: CDR1 MGHDK, CDR2 SYGVNS. The CDR3 has 18 residues. The CDR3 region is CASSETPSTGAVGHGYTF. As DNA, the CDR3 is TGTGCCAGCAGTGAAACCCCAAGTACAGGGGCTGTGGGTCATGGCTACACCTTC.

This chain connects TRBV5-1 to TRBJ2-2; D unresolved. The V end lost 1 base, the J end lost 6 bases, and 4 bases lay between the germline ends. The germline gives CDR1 SGHRS, CDR2 YFSETQ. The CDR3 contains 12 residues. The CDR3: CASSLYPGELFF. Written as DNA, the CDR3 is TGCGCCAGCAGCTTGTATCCCGGGGAGCTGTTTTTT.

The rearrangement uses TRBV12-3 or TRBV12-4 and TRBJ1-1, with 8 bases lining up with TRBD1. Unmatched junction bases numbered 4, after V lost 9 bases and J lost 1 base. The CDR3 loop spans 13 amino acids. For the CDR3, the DNA is TGTGCCAGTGTAGGACAGGGGAACACTGAAGCTTTCTTT. This codes for CASVGQGNTEAFF.

This clonotype was observed a handful of times. The rearrangement links TRBV27 to TRBJ1-1; a possible D gene is TRBD1 (5 bases). CDR3 length equals 14 residues. V was shortened by 6 bases and J by 1 base, with 12 bases between the two germline ends. Germline CDR1 is MNHEY and CDR2 is SMNVEV (reference sequence). The CDR3 sequence is CASSWGGGNTEAFF. The CDR3 nucleotides are TGTGCCAGCAGCTGGGGCGGGGGGAACACTGAAGCTTTCTTT.

V usage is TRBV6-4 and J usage is TRBJ1-6, with TRBD1 identical over 7 bases. The CDR3 contains 14 residues. Per the germline V gene, CDR1 is MRHNA and CDR2 is SNTAGT. V trimming: 5 bases; J trimming: 7 bases; junction bases outside the gene matches: 5. In nucleotides, the CDR3 is TGTGCCAGCAGTTCCGGGACAGCAAATTCACCCCTCCACTTT. Protein product: CASSSGTANSPLHF.

This clonotype has only a few counts. The chain is built from TRBV2 and TRBJ2-2, with a weak D call TRBD1 (5 bases). The CDR3 is 13 residues long. CDR1 and CDR2 from the germline V gene are SNHLY and FYNNEI. Trimming shortened V by 6 bases and J by 6 bases, and 11 bases separated the two germline ends. The CDR3, as DNA: TGTGCCAGCAGGCCTCAGGGCGCCGGGGAGCTGTTTTTT. Its translation is CASRPQGAGELFF. The full variable domain, with the rest looked up from reference TRBV2 and TRBJ2-2, is EPEVTQTPSHQVTQMGQEVILRCVPISNHLYFYWYRQILGQKVEFLVSFYNNEISEKSEIFDDQFSVERPDGSNFTLKIRSTKLEDSAMYFCASRPQGAGELFFGEGSRLTVL.